A selection of T cell receptor beta chains follows, all from one sample in a study of cytomegalovirus exposure and HLA in healthy donors. TCRdb keeps only in-frame clones here, not all; method: immunoSEQ multiplex PCR. This table holds around 150,000 clones, around 80% found once. The specimen was PBMCs. The receptor source for this set is a man in his forties in good health and CMV-seropositive. CDR3s include the opening cysteine and the closing phenylalanine or tryptophan. The D gene is left open where the match is weak. Expanded clones get a size class; other rows say once, few or many, or leave the size out.

clone_size | cdr3_length | j_call | v_call | d_call | cdr3_nt | cdr3_aa
. | 13 | TRBJ1-4 | TRBV29-1 | . | TGCAGCGTTGAAGATCTAGCAGGTGAAAAACTGTTTTTT | CSVEDLAGEKLFF
. | 15 | TRBJ2-3 | TRBV12-5 | . | TGTGCTAGTGGTAGGGACTTGTCTAGCACAGATACGCAGTATTTT | CASGRDLSSTDTQYF
. | 13 | TRBJ2-1 | TRBV7-8 | . | TGTGCCAGCAGCTTACGTGTCGGTTTTGAGCAGTTCTTC | CASSLRVGFEQFF
. | 14 | TRBJ2-2 | TRBV6-1 | TRBD1 | TGTGCCAGCTGGGAGGACAGGGGGGCTGGGGAGCTGTTTTTT | CASWEDRGAGELFF
few | 16 | TRBJ2-2 | TRBV14 | TRBD1 | TGTGCCAGCAGCCAAGACGCGGACAGGGGAACCGGGGAGCTGTTTTTT | CASSQDADRGTGELFF
. | 13 | TRBJ1-1 | TRBV5-1 | . | TGCGCCAGCAGCTTGACGGGGGGCACTGAAGCTTTCTTT | CASSLTGGTEAFF
. | 13 | TRBJ1-2 | TRBV4-3 | . | TGCGCCAGCAGCCAAGATACAAGGAGTGGCTACACCTTC | CASSQDTRSGYTF
. | 10 | TRBJ1-2 | TRBV6-5 | . | TGTGCCACGGGGGACTATGGCTACACCTTC | CATGDYGYTF
few | 15 | TRBJ2-3 | TRBV21-1 | . | TGTGCCAGCAGCCTCGGACAGGGGAGCACAGATACGCAGTATTTT | CASSLGQGSTDTQYF
. | 15 | TRBJ2-7 | TRBV2 | TRBD2 | TGTGCCAGCAGACACCCGGGACTAGACCTCTCCGAGCAGTACTTC | CASRHPGLDLSEQYF
once | 14 | TRBJ1-1 | TRBV19 | . | TGTGCCAGTACCCTGGGGGGGGCGGTCACTGAAGCTTTCTTT | CASTLGGAVTEAFF
. | 20 | TRBJ2-6 | TRBV5-4 | . | TGTGCCAGCAGCTTCCCGGGACAATCCTTAAAGGGCTCTGGGGCCAACGTCCTGACTTTC | CASSFPGQSLKGSGANVLTF
. | 17 | TRBJ1-3 | TRBV18 | . | TGTGCCAGCTCACCACTTAAACAGGGAAGGATTGGAAACACCATATATTTT | CASSPLKQGRIGNTIYF
. | 17 | TRBJ2-2 | TRBV7-6 | TRBD1 | TGTGCCAGCAGCTTAGTTGGAACAGGGGGCGTCCCCGGGGAGCTGTTTTTT | CASSLVGTGGVPGELFF
. | 13 | TRBJ1-5 | TRBV6-6 | . | TGTGCCAGCAGTTACAAGGCGGGGCAGCCCCAGCATTTT | CASSYKAGQPQHF